Listed below are T cell receptor beta chains from one sample, sequenced in a study of blood T cell repertoires in COVID-19. Here immunoSEQ multiplex PCR was the method, and the copy in TCRdb shows in-frame clones only, minus some. The table lists some 310,000 clones, nearly 90% of them singletons. The sample was peripheral blood. The receptors come from a woman aged 40 to 50 with COVID-19, enrolled during active disease. Each CDR3 is given with its conserved first and last residue. D genes are given only for firm matches. Clone size appears in some rows only: once, few, many, or a class for an expanded clone.

TRBD1,14,TRBJ1-1,TRBV6-5,once,TGTGCCAGCGCCGGGACAGGGCGGAACACTGAAGCTTTCTTT,CASAGTGRNTEAFF
TRBD1,16,TRBJ1-1,TRBV4-3,-,TGCGCCAGCAGCCTCCGGACAGGGGCCGCGAACACTGAAGCTTTCTTT,CASSLRTGAANTEAFF
TRBD2,13,TRBJ2-1,TRBV7-9,-,TGTGCCAGCTCGGGGACTAACCACAATGAGCAGTTCTTC,CASSGTNHNEQFF
TRBD1,16,TRBJ1-3,TRBV2,-,TGTGCCAGCAGTGATGTGGGGACAGGGGTGAAAAACACCATATATTTT,CASSDVGTGVKNTIYF
-,15,TRBJ1-1,TRBV25-1,-,TGTGCCAGCAGTGATAACGGACAGCCTGGCACTGAAGCTTTCTTT,CASSDNGQPGTEAFF
-,15,TRBJ1-5,TRBV28,-,TGTGCCAGCAGTTTAGGAACAGGGAGCAATCAGCCCCAGCATTTT,CASSLGTGSNQPQHF
TRBD1,15,TRBJ2-7,TRBV4-1,-,TGCGCCAGCAGCCAAACCGGGACAGGGGTTCACGAGCAGTACTTC,CASSQTGTGVHEQYF
-,15,TRBJ1-1,TRBV19,few,TGTGCCAGTAGTATTGGCAGCTTGGCGGGCACTGAAGCTTTCTTT,CASSIGSLAGTEAFF
-,13,TRBJ2-5,TRBV30,-,TGTGCCTGGAACCCTCAGGGGTGGGAGACCCAGTACTTC,CAWNPQGWETQYF
TRBD1,15,TRBJ2-7,TRBV27,-,TGTGCCAGCAGTTTAAATCCCGGGACAGGAGCCGAGCAGTACTTC,CASSLNPGTGAEQYF
-,15,TRBJ1-4,TRBV28,once,TGTGCCACCCTCCCGCGGGGGAACAAAGGTGAAAAACTGTTTTTT,CATLPRGNKGEKLFF
-,16,TRBJ2-7,TRBV3-1/TRBV3-2,-,TGTGCCAGCAGCCAAGGGTCGCTTAGGGGAGGTGGCGAGCAGTACTTC,CASSQGSLRGGGEQYF
-,15,TRBJ1-1,TRBV7-9,-,TGTGCCAGCAGCCACGGGACACCGAGGGGCACTGAAGCTTTCTTT,CASSHGTPRGTEAFF
-,16,TRBJ1-1,TRBV7-9,once,TGTGCCAGCAGCCCTAGGGGGGGCGAATTGAACACTGAAGCTTTCTTT,CASSPRGGELNTEAFF
-,14,TRBJ1-4,TRBV4-3,-,TGCGCCAGCAGGGGCGCAGCAACTAATGAAAAACTGTTTTTT,CASRGAATNEKLFF
TRBD1,14,TRBJ2-1,TRBV14,few,TGTGCCAGCAGTCGGGACAGGAAAATAAGGGAGCAGTTCTTC,CASSRDRKIREQFF
-,13,TRBJ2-3,TRBV7-2,once,TGTGCCAGCAGCTACAGCAGCAGAGATACGCAGTATTTT,CASSYSSRDTQYF
TRBD1,19,TRBJ1-6,TRBV19,-,TGTGCCAGTAAGAGTGTCGGGACAGGGCTAGGAGTGGGGAATTCACCCCTCCACTTT,CASKSVGTGLGVGNSPLHF
-,15,TRBJ1-1,TRBV19,-,TGTGCCAGTAGTCCCGGGGAGGCCTGGGGCACTGAAGCTTTCTTT,CASSPGEAWGTEAFF
TRBD2,16,TRBJ2-1,TRBV7-9,-,TGTGCCAGCAGCTCCCCAGGACTAGCCGGTTCCAATGAGCAGTTCTTC,CASSSPGLAGSNEQFF
-,14,TRBJ1-1,TRBV7-2,-,TGTGCCAGCAGCATTAACTCGGGAAACACTGAAGCTTTCTTT,CASSINSGNTEAFF
-,17,TRBJ2-3,TRBV5-4,-,TGTGCCAGCAGCCTGGAGCCAGCGGGCATTATCACAGATACGCAGTATTTT,CASSLEPAGIITDTQYF
-,14,TRBJ1-1,TRBV5-4,-,TGTGCCAGCAGCTTGGGGCGCAGGGAGGCTGAAGCTTTCTTT,CASSLGRREAEAFF
TRBD2,16,TRBJ2-7,TRBV11-3,-,TGTGCCAGCAGTGAGACGGGAGGGCCTGGAGGCTACGAGCAGTACTTC,CASSETGGPGGYEQYF
-,14,TRBJ1-3,TRBV19,-,TGTGCCAGCCGAGCCTCAATCTCTGGAAACACCATATATTTT,CASRASISGNTIYF
-,11,TRBJ1-1,TRBV20-1,-,TGCAGTGTACAGGGATTTCCTGAAGCTTTCTTT,CSVQGFPEAFF
TRBD1,16,TRBJ2-2,TRBV5-1,-,TGCGCCAGCAGCTTGGCCTTCACAGGGGCCACCGGGGAGCTGTTTTTT,CASSLAFTGATGELFF